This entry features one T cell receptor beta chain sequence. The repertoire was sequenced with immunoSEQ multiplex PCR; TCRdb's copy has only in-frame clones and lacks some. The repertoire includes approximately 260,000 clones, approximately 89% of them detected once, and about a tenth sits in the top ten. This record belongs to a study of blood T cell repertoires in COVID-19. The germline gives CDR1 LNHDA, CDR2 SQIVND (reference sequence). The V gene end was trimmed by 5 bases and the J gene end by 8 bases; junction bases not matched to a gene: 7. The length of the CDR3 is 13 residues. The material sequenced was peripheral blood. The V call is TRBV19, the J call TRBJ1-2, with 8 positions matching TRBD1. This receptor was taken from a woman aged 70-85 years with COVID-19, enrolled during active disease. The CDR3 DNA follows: TGTGCCAGTAGTGCCGCAGGGGGCGACGGCTACACCTTC. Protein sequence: CASSAAGGDGYTF.